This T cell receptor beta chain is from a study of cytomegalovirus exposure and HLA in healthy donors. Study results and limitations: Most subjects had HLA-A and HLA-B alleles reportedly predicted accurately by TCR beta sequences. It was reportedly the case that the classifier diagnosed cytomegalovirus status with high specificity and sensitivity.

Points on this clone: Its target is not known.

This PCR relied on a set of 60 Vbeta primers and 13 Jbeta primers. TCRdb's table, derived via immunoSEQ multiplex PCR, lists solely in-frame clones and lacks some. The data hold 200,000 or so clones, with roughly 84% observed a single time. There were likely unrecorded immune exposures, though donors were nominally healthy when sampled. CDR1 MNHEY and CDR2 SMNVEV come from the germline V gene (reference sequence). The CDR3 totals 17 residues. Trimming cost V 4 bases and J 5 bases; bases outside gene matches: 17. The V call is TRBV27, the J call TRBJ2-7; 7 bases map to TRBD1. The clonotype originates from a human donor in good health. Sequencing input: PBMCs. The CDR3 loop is CASSSIVGGAGMDEQYF. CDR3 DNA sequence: TGTGCCAGCAGTTCGATTGTAGGGGGCGCGGGTATGGACGAGCAGTACTTC.